The clone carrying this TCR beta chain is termed medium-sized. Its antigen is not known. Original analysis: CDR3 was compared across clinicopathological groups, and the resulting differences were used to build a distant-metastasis classifier for papillary thyroid cancer. MiXCR reprocessed the PCR reads for TCRdb. TCRdb's processing, not the study's, gives the V and J calls here. The sample holds about 14,000 clones, roughly 19% seen once. The source of the sample is a study of metastatic and nonmetastatic thyroid tumors. Study details: Samples came from malignant and benign thyroid patients, and repertoires were compared across blood and tumor or nodule tissue.

Findings and caveats of the study: Reported TCR beta diversity, measured in blood and tumor, was significantly higher for malignant thyroid tumors than for benign nodules.

V lost 8 bases and J lost 8, with 18 bases in between. The germline gives CDR1 MNHNS, CDR2 SASEGT. The CDR3 extends over 13 amino acids. No treatment of any kind had been given to any patient before thyroid surgery. The V and J genes are TRBV6-1 and TRBJ1-1, with a possible D match to TRBD1 (6 bases). This TCR was recovered from a female donor with papillary thyroid cancer or a benign thyroid nodule (not recorded which). Some clones in this sample may be carry-over from other donors' samples. The sequenced sample consisted of blood. In DNA form, the CDR3 reads TGTGCCAGCCGGGAAACCTACGGGACAGAAGCTTTCTTT. Amino acid sequence: CASRETYGTEAFF.